The 6 T cell receptor beta chains below were found in one sample sequenced in a study of blood T cell dynamics during melanoma immunotherapy. Clones were read by immunoSEQ multiplex PCR, and TCRdb kept only the in-frame ones, dropping some. Counted here are 4,900 or so clones, around 87% occurring once; the ten biggest clones make up 30% to 35%. The time point is: pre-treatment baseline. Sequenced here: blood, sampled from a patient treated with checkpoint blockade. The receptors were sampled from a human donor with melanoma.

The chain has TRBV4-2 and TRBJ2-3, with TRBD1 as a possible D gene (5 bases). Germline-derived CDR1 and CDR2 are LGHNA and YNFKEQ. The CDR3 runs 11 residues. V lost 4 bases, J lost 14 bases, and 13 bases lay in between. This CDR3 is CASSLDTRLYF. In nucleotides, the CDR3 is TGTGCCAGCAGCCTGGACACAAGGCTGTATTTT.

V is TRBV7-3 and J is TRBJ2-1; D possibly corresponds to TRBD2 (5 bases). Germline V gene lookup returns CDR1 SGHTA and CDR2 FQGTGA. The CDR3 length is 12 residues. The germline V and J ends were trimmed by 2 bases and 7 bases, with 6 bases remaining between them. The CDR3 DNA follows: TGTGCCAGCAGCTTATCGGGAAATGAGCAGTTCTTC. Amino acids: CASSLSGNEQFF. Together with reference TRBV7-3 and TRBJ2-1, the CDR3 gives the full variable domain: GAGVSQTPSNKVTEKGKYVELRCDPISGHTALYWYRQSLGQGPEFLIYFQGTGAADDSGLPNDRFFAVRPEGSVSTLKIQRTERGDSAVYLCASSLSGNEQFFGPGTRLTVL.

The chain uses TRBV11-3 and TRBJ2-1, with TRBD1 matching over 9 bases. The germline V gene has CDR1 SGHNT and CDR2 YENEEA. The junction had 6 bases not matched to a gene; V was cut back by 6 bases and J by 9 bases. The CDR3 extends over 13 amino acids. CDR3: CASSSGTGTEQFF. The CDR3 region has the DNA TGTGCCAGCAGTTCCGGGACAGGGACTGAGCAGTTCTTC.

The chain employs TRBV9 and TRBJ2-1; D remains unclear. CDR1 and CDR2 (germline): SGDLS, YYNGEE. The CDR3 totals 12 residues. Between the trimmed V and J ends, which lost 4 bases and 5 bases, there was a span of 7 bases. The CDR3 loop is CASSQINNEQFF. In nucleotides, the CDR3 is TGTGCCAGCAGCCAAATCAACAATGAGCAGTTCTTC.

The rearrangement uses TRBV19 and TRBJ2-7, with D tentatively TRBD1 (6 bases). The CDR3 totals 15 residues. Germline V CDR1 and CDR2: LNHDA, SQIVND (reference sequence). Trimming took 1 base from V and 1 from J, leaving 11 bases between them. The chain's CDR3 is CASSIVFGQSYEQYF. The CDR3 DNA reads TGTGCCAGTAGTATAGTCTTCGGACAGTCCTACGAGCAGTACTTC.

The gene calls are TRBV9 and TRBJ2-3, with D hard to call. The ends were cut back, 0 bases at V and 0 bases at J, with 5 bases in the middle. Germline lookup yields CDR1 SGDLS and CDR2 YYNGEE. The CDR3 covers 14 residues. CDR3 residues: CASSVVTSTDTQYF. The CDR3 coding sequence is TGTGCCAGCAGCGTAGTGACAAGCACAGATACGCAGTATTTT. Full variable domain (outside the CDR3, taken from reference TRBV9 and TRBJ2-3): DSGVTQTPKHLITATGQRVTLRCSPRSGDLSVYWYQQSLDQGLQFLIQYYNGEERAKGNILERFSAQQFPDLHSELNLSSLELGDSALYFCASSVVTSTDTQYFGPGTRLTVL.